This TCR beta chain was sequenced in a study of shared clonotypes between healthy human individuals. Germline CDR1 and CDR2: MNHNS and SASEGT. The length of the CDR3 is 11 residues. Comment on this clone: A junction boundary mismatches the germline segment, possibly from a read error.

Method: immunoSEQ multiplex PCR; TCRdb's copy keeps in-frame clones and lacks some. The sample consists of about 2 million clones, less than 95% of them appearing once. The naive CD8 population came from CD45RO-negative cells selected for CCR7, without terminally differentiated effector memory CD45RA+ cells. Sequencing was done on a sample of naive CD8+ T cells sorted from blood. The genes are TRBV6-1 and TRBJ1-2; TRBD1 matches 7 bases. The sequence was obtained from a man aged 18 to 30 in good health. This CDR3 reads CASSGGTDALF. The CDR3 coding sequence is TGTGCCAGCAGTGGAGGGACAGACGCACTTTTC.